These T cell receptor beta chains were read from a single sample in a study of identical twins. TCRdb re-called the 5' RACE reads with MiXCR, one entry per CDR3 protein. In the table there are about 240,000 distinct CDR3 sequences, over 9.5% of which are singletons. Sequencing used memory T cells sorted from blood. These receptors all stem from a man aged 50-59 years in good health. CDR3s include the opening cysteine and the closing phenylalanine or tryptophan. A D gene is named only where the DNA matches it firmly. Expanded clones are given a class, and other clones once, few, many or no size at all.

v_call: TRBV20-1; d_call: TRBD1; clone_size: many; j_call: TRBJ2-3; cdr3_aa: CSLRTGGNLRDTQYF; cdr3_nt: TGCAGCCTCCGAACAGGGGGAAATCTTCGGGATACGCAGTATTTT
v_call: TRBV19; d_call: .; clone_size: .; j_call: TRBJ1-5; cdr3_aa: CASSILGQPQHF; cdr3_nt: TGTGCCAGTAGTATCCTGGGTCAGCCCCAGCATTTT
v_call: TRBV4-3; d_call: TRBD1; clone_size: many; j_call: TRBJ2-1; cdr3_aa: CASSQDGQAGVNEQFF; cdr3_nt: TGCGCCAGCAGCCAAGATGGACAGGCCGGAGTCAATGAGCAGTTCTTC
v_call: TRBV28; d_call: TRBD1; clone_size: many; j_call: TRBJ2-3; cdr3_aa: CASSFRDSTDTQYF; cdr3_nt: TGTGCCAGCAGTTTCCGGGACAGTACAGATACGCAGTATTTT
v_call: TRBV5-1; d_call: TRBD1; clone_size: many; j_call: TRBJ1-1; cdr3_aa: CASSLDRGGTEAFF; cdr3_nt: TGCGCCAGCAGCTTGGACAGGGGAGGTACTGAAGCTTTCTTT
v_call: TRBV3-1; d_call: .; clone_size: .; j_call: TRBJ1-1; cdr3_aa: CASSLRVRTEAFF; cdr3_nt: TGTGCCAGCAGCCTAAGGGTCAGGACAGAAGCTTTCTTT
v_call: TRBV10-3; d_call: TRBD2; clone_size: .; j_call: TRBJ2-1; cdr3_aa: CAIQRTSGIDEQFF; cdr3_nt: TGTGCCATACAACGGACTAGCGGGATAGATGAGCAGTTCTTC
v_call: TRBV20-1; d_call: TRBD2; clone_size: many; j_call: TRBJ2-7; cdr3_aa: CSARARGGGTYEQYF; cdr3_nt: TGCAGTGCTAGAGCCCGCGGGGGAGGGACCTACGAGCAGTACTTC
v_call: TRBV20-1; d_call: .; clone_size: .; j_call: TRBJ2-5; cdr3_aa: CSARDAPAMEETQYF; cdr3_nt: TGCAGTGCTAGAGATGCCCCCGCAATGGAAGAGACCCAGTACTTC
v_call: TRBV9; d_call: .; clone_size: few; j_call: TRBJ1-6; cdr3_aa: CASSVEGGSYNSPLHF; cdr3_nt: TGTGCCAGCAGCGTAGAAGGGGGCTCCTATAATTCACCCCTCCACTTT
v_call: TRBV28; d_call: .; clone_size: many; j_call: TRBJ1-2; cdr3_aa: CASTAGGIGYTF; cdr3_nt: TGTGCCAGCACCGCTGGGGGCATTGGCTACACCTTC
v_call: TRBV5-1; d_call: .; clone_size: many; j_call: TRBJ1-2; cdr3_aa: CASSLDSRNYGYTF; cdr3_nt: TGCGCCAGCAGCTTGGACAGTCGAAACTATGGCTACACCTTC
v_call: TRBV28; d_call: TRBD2; clone_size: .; j_call: TRBJ2-7; cdr3_aa: CASSLSRASGITKYF; cdr3_nt: TGTGCCAGCAGTTTATCTCGAGCTAGCGGGATTACGAAGTACTTC
v_call: TRBV28; d_call: TRBD1; clone_size: .; j_call: TRBJ2-5; cdr3_aa: CASSGQESQETQYF; cdr3_nt: TGTGCCAGCAGTGGACAGGAGTCCCAAGAGACCCAGTACTTC
v_call: TRBV10-3; d_call: TRBD1; clone_size: many; j_call: TRBJ2-2; cdr3_aa: CAIRGQGDTGELFF; cdr3_nt: TGTGCCATCAGGGGACAGGGCGACACCGGGGAGCTGTTTTTT
v_call: TRBV15; d_call: TRBD1; clone_size: many; j_call: TRBJ1-2; cdr3_aa: CATSIQTGGYGYTF; cdr3_nt: TGTGCCACCAGCATCCAGACAGGGGGCTATGGCTACACCTTC
v_call: TRBV11-2; d_call: TRBD2; clone_size: .; j_call: TRBJ2-3; cdr3_aa: CASSLGASGATSTDTQYF; cdr3_nt: TGTGCCAGCAGCTTAGGGGCTAGCGGGGCCACTAGCACAGATACGCAGTATTTT
v_call: TRBV20-1; d_call: .; clone_size: .; j_call: TRBJ1-5; cdr3_aa: CSARDPRDGSNQPQHF; cdr3_nt: TGCAGTGCTAGAGATCCGCGGGACGGGAGCAATCAGCCCCAGCATTTT
v_call: TRBV7-9; d_call: TRBD2; clone_size: few; j_call: TRBJ2-1; cdr3_aa: CASSLGEGLAGSNEQFF; cdr3_nt: TGTGCCAGCAGCTTAGGGGAAGGACTAGCGGGAAGCAATGAGCAGTTCTTC
v_call: TRBV5-1; d_call: .; clone_size: many; j_call: TRBJ1-5; cdr3_aa: CASSEGFGQPQHF; cdr3_nt: TGCGCCAGCAGCGAGGGGTTCGGTCAGCCCCAGCATTTT
v_call: TRBV10-3; d_call: .; clone_size: many; j_call: TRBJ2-1; cdr3_aa: CAISEPSTRYEQFF; cdr3_nt: TGTGCCATCAGTGAGCCTTCAACTAGGTATGAGCAGTTCTTC
v_call: TRBV12-3/TRBV12-4; d_call: .; clone_size: .; j_call: TRBJ1-1; cdr3_aa: CASSLGRGVRGTEAFF; cdr3_nt: TGTGCCAGCAGTTTGGGCAGGGGAGTTCGGGGGACTGAAGCTTTCTTT